This TCR beta chain was documented in a study of OX40 agonist ivuxolimab in advanced cancers. For the study at large: Earlier treatment with anti-PD-1, anti-PD-L1 or anti-CTLA-4 was permitted, and roughly 40% had received some. Partial responses were achieved by three patients, one with hepatocellular carcinoma and two with cutaneous melanoma. Study-wide points: Among the lowest levels of clonal expansion were found in partial responders at 0.1-3.0 mg/kg. At doses 0.1 to 3.0 mg/kg, CD4+ and CD8+ clones expanded.

Turning to this clone: Its antigen is unknown.

Libraries were prepared by immunoSEQ multiplex PCR; TCRdb keeps only in-frame clonotypes and omits some of them. The table records 90,000 to 120,000 clones, 90% of them present only once. V lost 7 bases and J lost 5; bases outside the gene matches: 6. Germline-derived CDR1 and CDR2 are SGHVS and FQNEAQ. The CDR3 contains 14 residues. The J gene is TRBJ2-2, the V gene TRBV7-8; 8 nucleotides agree with TRBD2. This sequence originates from an adult with an advanced solid tumor such as melanoma, head and neck, liver or kidney cancer. The sample was CD4+ or CD8+ T cells sorted from blood, taken in a trial of the OX40 agonist ivuxolimab. CDR3 coding DNA: TGTGCCAGCAATTCGGGAGGGAGAACCGGGGAGCTGTTTTTT. It encodes CASNSGGRTGELFF.